These T cell receptor beta chains were read from a single sample in a study of control samples from healthy donors and cancer patients. Clones were sequenced by immunoSEQ multiplex PCR, and TCRdb holds only the in-frame ones, with some missing. The sample has just over 50,000 clones; about nine tenths are singletons. The sequenced material came from PBMCs. These receptors all stem from a man aged 50 or older with head and neck cancer. Both conserved end residues are part of each CDR3. Fields, in order: V gene, D gene, J gene, clone size, CDR3 DNA, CDR3 protein. The D gene is left open where the match is weak. Size is omitted from some rows. Given values are once, few, many or a class for expanded clones.

>TRBV2|-|TRBJ1-3|-
TGTGCCAGCAGCTCCGGGACCCGCGGAAACACCATATATTTT
CASSSGTRGNTIYF
>TRBV14|TRBD1|TRBJ2-5|-
TGTGCCAGCAGCCTAACAGGGGGCGGAGAGACCCAGTACTTC
CASSLTGGGETQYF
>TRBV11-2|-|TRBJ2-1|-
TGTGCCAGCAGCCTCACTAGGGGGAATGATGAGCAGTTCTTC
CASSLTRGNDEQFF
>TRBV11-1|-|TRBJ2-5|-
TGTGCCAGCAGCTTAGTGACGGCCCAAGAGACCCAGTACTTC
CASSLVTAQETQYF
>TRBV25-1|TRBD1|TRBJ2-5|-
TGTGCCAGCAGCCGGGACAGGGGGCTAGAGACCCAGTACTTC
CASSRDRGLETQYF
>TRBV11-3|TRBD2|TRBJ2-3|-
TGTGCCAGCAGCAGCCGCGGGACTAGCGGGAGAACAGATACGCAGTATTTT
CASSSRGTSGRTDTQYF
>TRBV5-1|-|TRBJ1-1|-
TGCGCCAGCAGCTTGGGTCCCACTGAAGCTTTCTTT
CASSLGPTEAFF
>TRBV7-6|TRBD2|TRBJ2-1|-
TGTGCCAGCAGCCAAATAGCGGGAGGAACACGAGGGGAGCAGTTCTTC
CASSQIAGGTRGEQFF
>TRBV4-1|TRBD1|TRBJ1-5|-
TGCGCCAGCAGCCAAGGGGGTACTCAACAGGGGAACAATCAGCCCCAGCATTTT
CASSQGGTQQGNNQPQHF
>TRBV28|TRBD2|TRBJ2-7|-
TGTGCCAGCAGCGCAGCTAGCGGGAGCCGGGAGCAGTACTTC
CASSAASGSREQYF
>TRBV21-1|-|TRBJ2-1|-
TGTGCCAGCAGCTCCTACTTTTCGGACAGGACCACCTACAATGAGCAGTTCTTC
CASSSYFSDRTTYNEQFF
>TRBV30|TRBD1|TRBJ2-1|-
TGTGCCTGGAGCGCTCCCGGGACAGGTTTGTTCTTC
CAWSAPGTGLFF
>TRBV7-2|TRBD1|TRBJ2-7|-
TGTGCCAGCAGCCCCCAAACGGGACAGGGAGGCGAGCAGTACTTC
CASSPQTGQGGEQYF
>TRBV19|-|TRBJ2-6|-
TGTGCCAGTAGTATAGGACTTTTGAGGGCTGGGGCCAACGTCCTGACTTTC
CASSIGLLRAGANVLTF
>TRBV4-3|-|TRBJ2-1|-
TGCGCCAGCAGCCAAGATTGGGACGTCCGCAATGAGCAGTTCTTC
CASSQDWDVRNEQFF
>TRBV14|-|TRBJ1-1|few
TGTGCCAGCAGCCAAGAGGAGTGGGGTAACACTGAAGCTTTCTTT
CASSQEEWGNTEAFF
>TRBV10-3|-|TRBJ2-5|-
TGTGCCATCAGTGAGTCGTGGAGCACCCAAGAGACCCAGTACTTC
CAISESWSTQETQYF